This T cell receptor beta chain was captured by sequencing in a study of early T cells in non-severe SARS-CoV-2 infection. Study at large: Sequencing was performed on bulk RNA from unsorted whole blood, leaving chains unpaired.

MiXCR, applied by TCRdb to the 5' RACE reads, yields one record per CDR3 protein. The sample holds under 25,000 distinct CDR3 sequences, approximately 5% seen once. This clonotype was detected only a few times. The sample consisted of whole blood. The TCR was taken from an adult who was a healthcare worker with PCR-confirmed SARS-CoV-2 infection or an uninfected control (not recorded which).

CDR3 nucleotide sequence: TGTGCCAGCAGCTCCGAGAGACAGGGCGGGAAGTATTTT. This sequence encodes CASSSERQGGKYF. The chain uses TRBV5-5 and TRBJ2-3; D possibly corresponds to TRBD1 (7 bases). CDR1 is SGHKS, CDR2 YYEKEE, per germline (reference sequence). The germline V and J ends were trimmed by 3 bases and 13 bases, with 18 bases remaining between them. This CDR3 comprises 13 residues.